The subject of this entry is one T cell receptor beta chain. Its antigen remains undetermined. Base qualities are not recorded, but no much larger clone differs from it by a single base. The sample belongs to a study of CD8+ T cells in alopecia areata listed by TCRdb under 2018. Some background on the complete study: The treated patients, all with moderate-to-severe alopecia areata, were enrolled in an open-label pilot trial of oral tofacitinib given at 5 to 10 mg twice daily. In treated patients, disease severity was measured using the SALT score, which gives the percentage of scalp surface area affected. In humans, TCRbeta sequencing was performed on scalp tissue and on sorted CD4+ and CD8+ peripheral blood T cells from healthy controls and from patients with patchy or totalis/universalis alopecia areata. Scalp clonality was compared across normal scalp (n=4), patchy alopecia areata scalp (n=8), and alopecia totalis/universalis scalp (n=8). Patients stayed on tofacitinib for 6 to 18 months and then had 6 months of follow-up off drug so that delayed response and recurrence could be assessed. Amplification of TCRbeta CDR3 regions was done by immunoSEQ multiplex PCR using 35 Vbeta forward primers and 13 Jbeta reverse primers. In both human patients and the C3H/HeJ mouse model, the study applied high-throughput TCRbeta sequencing to look at T cell clonal expansion in alopecia areata. RNA was extracted with the PAXgene miRNA kit for fixed scalp, the miRNeasy kit for PBMCs, and the RNeasy kit for mouse skin. Tofacitinib-treated patients had biopsies at baseline and at 4 and 24 weeks of treatment, with a later scalp biopsy in several patients.

Sample time point, as interpreted from the label and publication: approximately 4 weeks on oral tofacitinib. The meaning of the sample's treatment or condition label: oral pan-JAK inhibitor, 5-10 mg twice daily. From alopecia areata patients, peripheral blood was collected along with lesional scalp punch biopsies. PBMCs were isolated by density centrifugation and stained for CD3, CD4 and CD8, and CD4+ and CD8+ T cells were sorted on a FACSAria. Looking up the germline V gene yields CDR1 MNHEY and CDR2 SVGAGI. From the cysteine through the phenylalanine, the CDR3 covers 15 amino acids. The retained sequence is limited to the CDR3, 45 bases, with the frame set at the first base. Clipping removes 4 bases from V and 0 bases from J, with 4 as the unmatched junction base count. The method was the immunoSEQ multiplex PCR assay. RNA was extracted from all samples and reverse transcribed into cDNA, which served as template for TCR sequencing. SuperScript III was used to make first-strand cDNA, primed with a 2:1 mix of oligo-dT and random hexamers. A synthetic immune receptor repertoire was used to gauge amplification bias, and whatever bias remained was removed computationally. The authors processed their data as follows. Raw reads were preprocessed to remove errors, and CDR3 was defined according to IMGT conventions as the region from the conserved cysteine to phenylalanine. Clonality was computed by normalizing Shannon entropy by log2 of the number of productive unique TCRs and subtracting the result from 1. CD4 or CD8 identity of scalp clones was inferred by cross-referencing scalp TCRbeta sequences with sorted blood CD4 and CD8 repertoires. TCRdb obtained this table from immuneACCESS and retained in-frame rearrangements with V and J assigned. These tables miss some clones; where compared with another copy, unresolved V genes account for less than half of the shortfall, and the remainder is unexplained. That table supplies the V and J calls and clone size; D and trimming were determined from the DNA. The sample table lists more than 90,000 clones, about 61% of them with a count of one. Under 35% of the sample lies in the top ten.

The research as a whole found: Scalp TCR repertoire analysis is complicated because resident alphabeta T cells in normal human skin are also sequenced, whereas mouse skin is dominated by gammadelta T cells. Compared with mice, TCR sequences shared between patients were less clear, possibly partly because of HLA diversity across the patient population. Because the treated cohort was small and had only one nonresponder, larger studies are needed to examine links between baseline CD8+ expansion and response. Higher clonality and more expanded CD8+ clones were observed in lesional scalp than in normal scalp, particularly in alopecia totalis/universalis, a finding suggestive of antigenic drive. Tofacitinib significantly decreased scalp clonality and the number of expanded CD8+ clones among the top 100 scalp clones. During tofacitinib treatment, many expanded lesional clones stuck around in both scalp and blood, and this persistence may partly explain why relapse happens after treatment is stopped.

The specimen was CD8+ T cells sorted from blood, collected at week 4, from a patient treated with tofacitinib. The clonotype was recovered from a human donor with alopecia areata. The V and J segments used are TRBV6-5 and TRBJ2-3, with 7 central nucleotides matching TRBD1. The nucleotide sequence is TGTGCCAGCAGTTGGGGGACAGACAGCACAGATACGCAGTATTTT. Its protein product is CASSWGTDSTDTQYF.